The 4 T cell receptor beta chains in this list originate from one sample, sequenced in a study of blood T cell repertoires in COVID-19. Produced via immunoSEQ multiplex PCR; TCRdb's table is partial and in-frame only. This sample yields about 310,000 clones, of which around 87% are seen a single time; approximately 7.8% belongs to the top ten. Sequenced input: peripheral blood. The receptors originated from a woman in her fifties or sixties who had recovered from COVID-19.

The chain employs TRBV21-1 and TRBJ1-6; whether TRBD1, the table's D call, matches the DNA was not checked. TRBV21-1 is flagged as a pseudogene. CDR3 size: 19 residues. The CDR3 DNA reads TGTGCCAGCCGGTACCCTCATGGGCAGGGCGCAAAATGTTCTTCACCCCTCCACTTT. This gives the protein CASRYPHGQGAKCSSPLHF.

The J gene is TRBJ2-1, the V gene TRBV27; the match to TRBD2 covers 10 bases. After removal of 7 bases from V and 10 bases from J, the junction contained 19 bases not matched to a gene. CDR3 length: 17 residues. In germline, CDR1 is MNHEY, CDR2 SMNVEV (reference sequence). CDR3 nucleotide sequence: TGTGCCAGCACCCCTGCGGGTAGTAGCGGGGGGTCGAGGGAGCAGTTCTTC. Its protein is CASTPAGSSGGSREQFF.

The chain is built from TRBV2 and TRBJ1-1; no definite D call. V lost 6 bases and J 6 bases, leaving 17 bases between the germline ends. This CDR3 comprises 14 residues. CDR1 SNHLY and CDR2 FYNNEI come from the germline V gene. CDR3 coding DNA: TGTGCCAGCAGCCGAGGACCCACGAGGGCTGAAGCTTTCTTT. It specifies CASSRGPTRAEAFF.

The gene calls are TRBV7-2 and TRBJ2-5; TRBD2 might be the D (5 bases). Looked up from germline, CDR1 is SGHTA and CDR2 is FQGNSA. V was cut by 3 bases and J by 4 bases, with 9 bases left in between. The CDR3 loop spans 13 amino acids. The CDR3 is CASSFTEGETQYF. The DNA for the CDR3 is TGTGCCAGCAGCTTTACAGAGGGAGAGACCCAGTACTTC.